This T cell receptor (beta chain) was sequenced in a study of OX40 agonist ivuxolimab in advanced cancers. For context, the study as a whole: Ivuxolimab was an agonistic, fully human IgG2 monoclonal antibody directed against OX40 (CD134), a costimulatory receptor. Of the roughly 50 dose-escalation patients, hepatocellular carcinoma was present in roughly 19, melanoma in roughly 15, renal cell carcinoma in 9 and head and neck cancer in 9. Partial responses occurred in three dose-escalation patients: two with cutaneous melanoma and one with hepatocellular carcinoma. Patients were allowed to have had prior anti-PD-1, anti-PD-L1 or anti-CTLA-4 therapy, and 40% to 45% of the dose-escalation patients had been treated with checkpoint inhibitors. The paper reports the monotherapy dose-escalation portion (N of about 52 patients) of the phase I ivuxolimab trial. A male proportion of 82.7% and a mean age of approximately 55 years, ranging from 23 to 79, were recorded for the dose-escalation cohort. The purpose of peripheral TCRbeta sequencing was to test whether ivuxolimab changed TCR sequence diversity and led to clonal T-cell expansion. Intravenous ivuxolimab was administered to patients every 2 weeks at six dose levels: 0.01, 0.1, 0.3, 1.5, 3 and 10 mg/kg. Overall study outcomes, separate from this receptor: Low levels of normalized T-cell clonal expansion were also shown by some nonresponding patients. In the 0.1-3.0 mg/kg groups, partial responders had among the lowest normalized peripheral clonal expansion, particularly in CD8+ T cells. At doses of 0.1 to 3.0 mg/kg, clonal expansion of both CD4+ and CD8+ blood T cells was observed from baseline to week 6. After ivuxolimab, expanded clones were on average more numerous among CD8+ T cells than among CD4+ T cells. The antigen specificity of the clonally expanded peripheral T cells was not determined.

Patients with a history of autoimmune disease or receiving systemic immunosuppression were excluded from the trial. Peripheral blood for TCR sequencing was collected from all dose cohorts at baseline, on cycle 4 day 1, and on cycle 7 day 1. Samples were obtained from an open-label, multicenter, first-in-human phase I dose-escalation trial of ivuxolimab. Adults with locally advanced or metastatic melanoma, renal cell, hepatocellular, or head and neck squamous cell carcinoma were enrolled in the trial. Before TCR sequencing, CD4+ T cells and CD8+ T cells from peripheral blood were sorted into separate populations. A word on this clone: Its cognate antigen has yet to be identified. It has no much larger one-base neighbor in the sample; base qualities were not kept.

Deletion took 6 bases off V and 7 bases off J, with a span of 10 bases between the germline ends. There are 12 amino acids in the CDR3, from cysteine to phenylalanine inclusive. Only the CDR3 portion is preserved as DNA: 36 bases, with reading frame beginning at the first base. CDR1 and CDR2 are drawn from the germline V gene: MDHEN, SYDVKM. To sequence the TCRbeta CDR3 region, genomic DNA was isolated from the sorted cells. TCRbeta CDR3 regions were sequenced using the immunoSEQ Assay. TCRdb carries this immuneACCESS record with in-frame sequences only. Its versions omit some clonotypes, under half of them owing to an unresolved V gene in the studies checked, with the rest unexplained. For this sample the table gives 50,000 to 80,000 clones, of which around 84% were detected only once. The top ten clones comprise about 1.9% of the sample.

The clonotype originates from an adult with an advanced solid tumor such as melanoma, head and neck, liver or kidney cancer. Recombination linked TRBV28 to TRBJ1-5; the D segment cannot be called with confidence. The input for sequencing was CD4+ or CD8+ T cells sorted from blood, taken in a trial of the OX40 agonist ivuxolimab. In nucleotide form, the sequence is TGTGCCAGCAGATCGGACCTCCAGCCCCAGCATTTT. This is translated as CASRSDLQPQHF.